This T cell receptor (beta chain) was recorded in a study of T cells after posttransplantation cyclophosphamide. Study-wide points: TRB clonality was highly associated with recipient CMV seropositivity and reactivation. Later blood repertoires were often dominated by clones from the donor CD8+ memory compartment.

Produced via immunoSEQ multiplex PCR; TCRdb's table is partial and in-frame only. This table holds 50,000 to 65,000 clones, 86% found once. This clone came up once. Antigen specificity is unknown. This clonotype was sampled from a young man with a blood cancer, CMV-positive, and with a related stem cell donor. The sequenced material came from PBMCs.

This chain's CDR3 is CASSPPYRGRRFSYEQYF. CDR3 nucleotide sequence: TGTGCCAGCAGTCCACCATACAGGGGGCGCCGTTTCTCCTACGAGCAGTACTTC. The gene calls are TRBV28 and TRBJ2-7; TRBD1 matches at 9 bases. The V segment lost 5 bases and the J segment 0 bases; nucleotides outside the gene matches: 14. The CDR3 is 18 amino acids. Looked up from germline, CDR1 is MDHEN and CDR2 is SYDVKM.